This T cell receptor beta chain was recovered during a study of beta chain features in type 1 diabetes. Turning to the study itself: No age, gender or cell yield differences were seen between patients and healthy donors. Points from the study as a whole: More deletions and fewer insertions at VDJ junctions were seen in type 1 diabetes patients.

Every donor provided one heparinised blood draw, which averaged roughly 120 mL. Sorting produced populations that all topped 98% purity. Since all of the isolated RNA was reverse transcribed, expressed TCRB transcripts were what got sequenced. The data were produced by immunoSEQ multiplex PCR, yet TCRdb's version contains in-frame clones alone and is incomplete. Of just over 600,000 clones in the sample, roughly a sixth are singletons; the top ten hold 0.09% to 0.095%. A remark on this clone: The antigen is not known.

With 3 bases clipped from V and 1 base from J, the junction kept 13 bases outside the gene matches. The germline CDR1 and CDR2 sequences are SGDLS and YYNGEE. The CDR3 loop spans 18 amino acids. Material for sequencing was naive CD4+ T cells from blood. The chain uses TRBV9 and TRBJ1-3, with 7 bases lining up with TRBD1. The source is a man aged 18 to 29 in good health. CDR3: CASSASTGYGSSGNTIYF. The CDR3 DNA is TGTGCCAGCAGCGCGTCGACAGGGTACGGGTCGTCTGGAAACACCATATATTTT.